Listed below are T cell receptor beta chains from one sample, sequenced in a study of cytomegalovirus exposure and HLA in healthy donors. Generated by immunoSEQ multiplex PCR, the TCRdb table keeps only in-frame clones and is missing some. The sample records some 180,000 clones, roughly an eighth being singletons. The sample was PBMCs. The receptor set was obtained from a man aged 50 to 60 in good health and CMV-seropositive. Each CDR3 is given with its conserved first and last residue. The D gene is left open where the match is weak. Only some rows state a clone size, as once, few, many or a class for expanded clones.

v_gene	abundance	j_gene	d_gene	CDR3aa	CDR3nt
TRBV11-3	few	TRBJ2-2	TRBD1	CASSSGTGTGEELFF	TGTGCCAGCAGCTCAGGGACAGGGACAGGTGAAGAGCTGTTTTTT
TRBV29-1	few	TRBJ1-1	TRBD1	CSVEGTGTTEAFF	TGCAGCGTTGAAGGGACAGGGACCACTGAAGCTTTCTTT
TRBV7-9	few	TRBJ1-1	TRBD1	CASSDRGGTTEAFF	TGTGCCAGCAGCGACAGGGGAGGTACCACTGAAGCTTTCTTT
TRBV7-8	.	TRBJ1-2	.	CASSAGLRGGYTF	TGTGCCAGCAGCGCGGGCTTGAGAGGTGGCTACACCTTC
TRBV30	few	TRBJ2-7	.	CAWSDSGFTYEQYF	TGTGCCTGGAGTGATTCGGGGTTCACCTACGAGCAGTACTTC
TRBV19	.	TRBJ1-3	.	CASSIDGRLRNTIYF	TGTGCCAGTAGTATCGACGGGAGACTCCGAAACACCATATATTTT
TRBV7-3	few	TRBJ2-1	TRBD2	CASSRLAGGPWEQFF	TGTGCCAGCAGTCGACTAGCGGGGGGGCCCTGGGAGCAGTTCTTC
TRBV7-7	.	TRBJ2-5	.	CASSPGIRETQYF	TGTGCTAGCAGCCCGGGGATCCGGGAGACCCAGTACTTC
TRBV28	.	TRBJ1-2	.	CASSFKRSGYTF	TGTGCCAGCAGTTTCAAGAGGTCCGGCTACACCTTC
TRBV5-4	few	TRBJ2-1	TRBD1	CASSLSGDSYNEQFF	TGTGCCAGCAGCTTGTCCGGGGACAGCTACAATGAGCAGTTCTTC
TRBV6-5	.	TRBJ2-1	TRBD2	CASRGSGGSGEQFF	TGTGCCAGCAGGGGTAGCGGGGGGTCAGGTGAGCAGTTCTTC
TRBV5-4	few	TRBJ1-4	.	CASSLDPPEMSRGEKLFF	TGTGCCAGCAGCCTGGACCCGCCGGAAATGAGTCGCGGTGAAAAACTGTTTTTT
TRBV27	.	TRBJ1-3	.	CARNGGPNFFSGNTIYF	TGTGCCAGAAACGGGGGACCGAACTTCTTCTCTGGAAACACCATATATTTT
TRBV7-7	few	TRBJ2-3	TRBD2	CASSLRASGGSDTQYF	TGTGCCAGCAGCTTAAGGGCTAGCGGGGGTTCAGATACGCAGTATTTT
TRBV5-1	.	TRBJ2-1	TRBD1	CASSLDTGGYNEQFF	TGCGCCAGCAGTCTTGACACAGGGGGCTACAATGAGCAGTTCTTC
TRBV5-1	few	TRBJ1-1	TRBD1	CASGRGDEDTEAFF	TGCGCCAGCGGCAGGGGGGATGAGGACACTGAAGCTTTCTTT
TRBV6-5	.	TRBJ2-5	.	CASSFLEGEETQYF	TGTGCCAGCAGTTTTCTGGAGGGAGAAGAGACCCAGTACTTC
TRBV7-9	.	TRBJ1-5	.	CASSFSGGNQPQHF	TGTGCCAGCAGCTTCTCAGGGGGCAATCAGCCCCAGCATTTT